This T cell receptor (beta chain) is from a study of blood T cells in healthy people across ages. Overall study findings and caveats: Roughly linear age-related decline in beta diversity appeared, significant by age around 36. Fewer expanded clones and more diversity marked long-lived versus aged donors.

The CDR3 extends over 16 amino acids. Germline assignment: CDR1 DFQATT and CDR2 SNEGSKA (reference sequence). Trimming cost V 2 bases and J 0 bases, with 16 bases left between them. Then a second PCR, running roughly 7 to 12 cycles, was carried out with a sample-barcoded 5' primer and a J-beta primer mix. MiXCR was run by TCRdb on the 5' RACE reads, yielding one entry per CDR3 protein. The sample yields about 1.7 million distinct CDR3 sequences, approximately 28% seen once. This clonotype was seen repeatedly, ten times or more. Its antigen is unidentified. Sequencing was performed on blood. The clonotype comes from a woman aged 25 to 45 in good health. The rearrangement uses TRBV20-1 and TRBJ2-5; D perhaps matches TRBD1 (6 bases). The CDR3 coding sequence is TGCAGTGCTAGACGTATGAGGGACATCGACCAAGAGACCCAGTACTTC. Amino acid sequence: CSARRMRDIDQETQYF.